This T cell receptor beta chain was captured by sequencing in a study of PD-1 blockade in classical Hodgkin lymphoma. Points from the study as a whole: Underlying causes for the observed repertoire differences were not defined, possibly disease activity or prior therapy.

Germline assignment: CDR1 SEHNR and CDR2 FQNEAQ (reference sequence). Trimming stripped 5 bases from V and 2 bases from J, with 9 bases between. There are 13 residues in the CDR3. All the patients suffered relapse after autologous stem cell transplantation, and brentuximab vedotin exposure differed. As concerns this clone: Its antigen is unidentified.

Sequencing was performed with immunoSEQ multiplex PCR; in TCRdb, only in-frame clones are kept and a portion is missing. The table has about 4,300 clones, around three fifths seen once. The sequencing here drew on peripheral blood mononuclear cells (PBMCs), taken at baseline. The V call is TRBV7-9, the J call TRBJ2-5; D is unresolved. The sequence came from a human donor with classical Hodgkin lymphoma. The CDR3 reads CASSQNSQETQYF. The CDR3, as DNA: TGTGCCAGCAGCCAAAACTCTCAAGAGACCCAGTACTTC.